Below are 10 T cell receptor beta chains sequenced from a single sample in a study of T-cell memory formation after mild COVID-19. Using its own MiXCR run on the 5' RACE reads, TCRdb lists one record per CDR3 protein. Altogether hundreds of thousands of distinct CDR3 sequences are present, just over 15% being singletons, with the ten largest covering 2.1%. Sequenced sample: PBMCs or a T cell subset sorted from them (not recorded which). The receptor source for this set is an adult woman who had mild COVID-19 (a few samples of this study predate the infection). Cell type and time point are not known.

The chain has TRBV29-1 and TRBJ2-5, with TRBD2 matching 10 bases. The germline V gene encodes CDR1 SQVTM and CDR2 ANQGSEA. V lost 7 bases, J lost 7 bases, and 15 bases stayed unmatched. This CDR3 has 15 amino acids. The CDR3 sequence is CSAVAGGFNQGTQYF. The CDR3 DNA is TGCAGCGCTGTAGCGGGAGGCTTCAACCAGGGGACCCAGTACTTC.

The CDR3 region has the DNA TGTGCCAGCAGCCGAACACCCGGCGGTACGGCGTTCTTC. Translated: CASSRTPGGTAFF. The gene calls are TRBV14 and TRBJ2-1, with D unresolved. Germline-derived CDR1 and CDR2 are SGHDN and FVKESK. The CDR3 has 13 residues. Trimming shortened V by 4 bases and J by 15 bases, and 19 bases separated the two germline ends.

V and J are TRBV12-3 or TRBV12-4 and TRBJ2-2; D uncertain. This CDR3 spans 12 amino acids. V lost 3 bases and J 6 bases, leaving 5 bases between the germline ends. CDR3 nucleotides: TGTGCCAGCAGTTTGTTCGCCGGGGAGCTGTTTTTT. Its protein product is CASSLFAGELFF.

The chain carries TRBV7-2 and TRBJ2-7; D uncertain. Germline assignment: CDR1 SGHTA and CDR2 FQGNSA. The germline V and J ends were trimmed by 1 base and 7 bases, with 14 bases remaining between them. The CDR3 is 14 residues long. This CDR3 is CASSLESYGGEQYF. The CDR3 coding sequence is TGTGCCAGCAGCTTAGAGTCCTACGGCGGAGAGCAGTACTTC. The full variable domain, rest sourced from reference TRBV7-2 and TRBJ2-7, is GAGVSQSPSNKVTEKGKDVELRCDPISGHTALYWYRQSLGQGLEFLIYFQGNSAPDKSGLPSDRFSAERTGGSVSTLTIQRTQQEDSAVYLCASSLESYGGEQYFGPGTRLTVT.

This clonotype has a handful of counts. The gene calls are TRBV5-8 and TRBJ1-5, with D perhaps TRBD1 (6 bases). Trimming left V 5 bases short and J 4 bases short, with 16 bases between. The germline CDR1 and CDR2 sequences are SGHTS and YDEGEE. The length of the CDR3 is 15 residues. CDR3 nucleotides: TGTGCCAGCAGGCCTGCGGGGACACAAAATCAGCCCCAGCATTTT. It yields the protein CASRPAGTQNQPQHF.

V usage is TRBV6-6 and J usage is TRBJ1-5; a weak D match, TRBD1 (5 bases). CDR3 length equals 16 residues. Germline values: CDR1 MNHNY, CDR2 SVGAGI (reference sequence). Trimming took off 7 bases at V and 4 bases at J, with 20 bases between the two ends. The CDR3 DNA reads as TGTGCCAGCACCAGTATCGGGACGGACTATAATCAGCCCCAGCATTTT. Protein sequence: CASTSIGTDYNQPQHF.

The chain employs TRBV12-3 or TRBV12-4 and TRBJ2-4; no clear D. V was clipped by 3 bases and J by 0 bases, with 3 bases between them. The length of the CDR3 is 13 residues. The CDR3 loop is CASSFIAKNIQYF. For the CDR3, the DNA is TGTGCCAGCAGTTTCATAGCCAAAAACATTCAGTACTTC.

The chain links TRBV5-1 to TRBJ1-1; 7 bases are shared with TRBD1. CDR1 is SGHRS, CDR2 YFSETQ, per germline. This CDR3 region has 15 residues. The V segment lost 3 bases and the J segment 4 bases; nucleotides outside the gene matches: 9. For the CDR3, the DNA is TGCGCCAGCAGCTCCACAGGGGCAGGGGGCACTGAAGCTTTCTTT. It translates to CASSSTGAGGTEAFF.

This clonotype occurred a few times. This chain uses TRBV5-1 with TRBJ2-5, with 7 bases lining up with TRBD1. This CDR3 region has 14 residues. V shed 4 bases and J 5 bases; nucleotides not matched to a gene: 8. Germline values: CDR1 SGHRS, CDR2 YFSETQ. CDR3 in amino acids: CASSTGQTWETQYF. The CDR3 coding sequence is TGCGCCAGCAGCACGGGACAGACTTGGGAGACCCAGTACTTC.

V and J are TRBV18 and TRBJ2-7, with 9 bases matching TRBD1. Per the germline V gene, CDR1 is KGHSH and CDR2 is LQKENI. This CDR3 spans 14 amino acids. J lost 5 bases, V lost 3 bases, and 5 bases had no gene match. The CDR3 loop reads CASSPDRGPHEQYF. The CDR3 region has the DNA TGTGCCAGCTCACCGGACAGGGGCCCCCACGAGCAGTACTTC.